Listed here are 18 T cell receptor beta chains from one sample, sequenced in a study of blood T cell repertoires in COVID-19. Clones were sequenced by immunoSEQ multiplex PCR, and TCRdb holds only the in-frame ones, with some missing. The sample lists about 200,000 clones, 89% occurring once. Sequencing input: PBMCs or T cells enriched from blood (not recorded which). The receptors were gathered from a woman between 18 and 29 years old who had recovered from COVID-19.

CDR3 region: CASSLVGGVLGGEQFF. CDR3 bases: TGCGCCAGCAGCTTGGTGGGCGGGGTCCTTGGCGGGGAGCAGTTCTTC. V and J are TRBV5-1 and TRBJ2-1; tentative D call: TRBD2 (6 bases). Germline V gene data show CDR1 as SGHRS and CDR2 as YFSETQ. The CDR3 is 16 amino acids. Trimming stripped 0 bases from V and 10 bases from J, with 20 bases between. Drawing the rest from reference TRBV5-1 and TRBJ2-1, the complete variable domain is KAGVTQTPRYLIKTRGQQVTLSCSPISGHRSVSWYQQTPGQGLQFLFEYFSETQRNKGNFPGRFSGRQFSNSRSEMNVSTLELGDSALYLCASSLVGGVLGGEQFFGPGTRLTVL.

This clone was counted between two and nine times. The chain uses TRBV14 and TRBJ2-1; maybe TRBD2 (5 bases). From germline, CDR1 is SGHDN and CDR2 FVKESK. Between the trimmed V and J ends, which lost 1 base and 7 bases, there was a span of 5 bases. The CDR3 contains 12 residues. CDR3 residues: CASSQAGNEQFF. Here the CDR3 DNA reads TGTGCCAGCAGCCAAGCGGGGAATGAGCAGTTCTTC.

This chain links TRBV6-4 with TRBJ2-2; 9 nucleotides align to TRBD1. The length of the CDR3 is 15 residues. The germline V gene has CDR1 MRHNA and CDR2 SNTAGT. The ends lost 5 bases at V and 5 bases at J; junction bases unmatched: 6. The CDR3 reads CASSFGTGMTGELFF. In DNA form, the CDR3 reads TGTGCCAGCAGTTTCGGGACAGGGATGACCGGGGAGCTGTTTTTT.

This chain connects TRBV7-9 to TRBJ2-2; D might be TRBD1 or TRBD2, each matching 6 bases. With 7 bases removed from V and 1 base from J, the gap between germline ends came to 10 bases. Germline values: CDR1 SEHNR, CDR2 FQNEAQ (reference sequence). This CDR3 comprises 14 residues. The CDR3 is CASNKGGNTGELFF. CDR3 bases: TGTGCCAGCAACAAGGGGGGGAACACCGGGGAGCTGTTTTTT.

This chain joins TRBV9 and TRBJ2-2, with 12 bases aligning to TRBD1. Per germline, CDR1 SGDLS and CDR2 YYNGEE. This CDR3 is 19 amino acids long. The junction had 6 bases not matched to a gene; V was cut back by 0 bases and J by 0 bases. The CDR3 here is CASSVAGGQGASNTGELFF. The CDR3 nucleotides read TGTGCCAGCAGCGTAGCGGGGGGACAGGGGGCATCGAACACCGGGGAGCTGTTTTTT. Full variable domain (missing parts from reference TRBV9 and TRBJ2-2): DSGVTQTPKHLITATGQRVTLRCSPRSGDLSVYWYQQSLDQGLQFLIQYYNGEERAKGNILERFSAQQFPDLHSELNLSSLELGDSALYFCASSVAGGQGASNTGELFFGEGSRLTVL.

The chain employs TRBV27 and TRBJ2-2; the D gene is possibly TRBD2 (5 bases). Germline V gives CDR1 MNHEY, CDR2 SMNVEV (reference sequence). The CDR3 has 16 residues. Trimming shortened V by 5 bases and J by 6 bases, and 19 bases separated the two germline ends. The CDR3 nucleotides are TGTGCCAGCAGTCCTTACGGAGGCACACAGTCCGGGGAGCTGTTTTTT. This encodes CASSPYGGTQSGELFF.

The chain carries TRBV2 and TRBJ1-6, with D unresolved. The CDR3 totals 12 residues. CDR1 and CDR2 (germline): SNHLY, FYNNEI. V was clipped by 7 bases and J by 13 bases, with 14 bases between them. The CDR3 DNA sequence: TGTGCCAGCACGCGGCAAACGGGGCCCCTCCACTTT. Protein sequence: CASTRQTGPLHF.

The chain couples TRBV18 to TRBJ1-1; D is unresolved. From germline, CDR1 is KGHSH and CDR2 LQKENI. This CDR3 has 13 amino acids. V shed 3 bases and J shed 1 base, with 6 bases lying between them. CDR3 DNA: TGTGCCAGCTCACCCCCTCGGAACACTGAAGCTTTCTTT. Residues: CASSPPRNTEAFF.

V and J are TRBV24-1 and TRBJ1-2, with 7 bases fitting TRBD1. V trimming: 7 bases; J trimming: 6 bases; junction bases outside the gene matches: 7. The germline V gene has CDR1 KGHDR and CDR2 SFDVKD. The CDR3 has 13 residues. The CDR3 nucleotides are TGTGCCACCAGCCCCTCCACAGGGGATGGCTACACCTTC. Residues: CATSPSTGDGYTF.

The chain couples TRBV28 to TRBJ1-4; maybe TRBD1 (5 bases). Germline V gene sequence: CDR1 MDHEN, CDR2 SYDVKM. V was pared by 4 bases and J by 10 bases, with 10 bases between. This CDR3 contains 12 residues. The CDR3 here is CASSSGWLKLFF. The CDR3 nucleotides are TGTGCCAGCAGTTCAGGGTGGTTAAAACTGTTTTTT. The variable domain in full, with the rest retrieved from reference TRBV28 and TRBJ1-4, is DVKVTQSSRYLVKRTGEKVFLECVQDMDHENMFWYRQDPGLGLRLIYFSYDVKMKEKGDIPEGYSVSREKKERFSLILESASTNQTSMYLCASSSGWLKLFFGSGTQLSVL.

In its sample, this clone was seen a few times. The chain is built from TRBV11-3 and TRBJ1-5, with 9 bases aligning to TRBD1. Germline V CDR1 and CDR2: SGHNT, YENEEA. The CDR3 spans 18 residues. Trimming removed 3 bases from V and 1 base from J; junction bases left unmatched: 10. CDR3: CASSFFRQGVMSNQPQHF. CDR3 sequence (DNA): TGTGCCAGCAGCTTTTTCAGACAGGGGGTAATGAGCAATCAGCCCCAGCATTTT.

This chain joins TRBV3-1 (or the pseudogene TRBV3-2) and TRBJ1-3, with D tentatively TRBD1 (6 bases). Between the trimmed V and J ends, which lost 3 bases and 5 bases, there was a span of 11 bases. Looked up from germline, CDR1 is LGHDT and CDR2 is YNNKEL (reference sequence). The CDR3 covers 14 residues. The CDR3 DNA sequence: TGTGCCAGCAGCCATTACAGGGACAGAAACACCATATATTTT. Translation: CASSHYRDRNTIYF.

V is TRBV7-8 and J is TRBJ1-4; the D is unclear. The CDR3 extends over 14 amino acids. The germline V gene has CDR1 SGHVS and CDR2 FQNEAQ. With 3 bases removed from V and 2 bases from J, the gap between germline ends came to 7 bases. The CDR3 bases are TGTGCCAGCAGCTTTAAGAGGACTAATGAAAAACTGTTTTTT. Its translation: CASSFKRTNEKLFF.

The chain employs TRBV10-3 and TRBJ1-6; 8 bases are shared with TRBD1. Unmatched junction bases numbered 11, after V lost 6 bases and J lost 7 bases. Germline-derived CDR1 and CDR2 are ENHRY and SYGVKD. The CDR3 contains 16 residues. Here the CDR3 DNA reads TGTGCCATCAGCGGCCAGGGGGCGGCTTCAAATTCACCCCTCCACTTT. It specifies CAISGQGAASNSPLHF.

The table lists this clone with a count of one. The V and J genes are TRBV12-5 and TRBJ1-5, with D perhaps matching TRBD1 (6 bases). V lost 4 bases and J 5 bases, leaving 9 bases between the germline ends. The CDR3 runs to 13 residues. The germline gives CDR1 LGHNT, CDR2 FRNRAP. The CDR3 DNA reads TGTGCTAGTGGTTCCTCAGGGGATCAGCCCCAGCATTTT. It encodes CASGSSGDQPQHF.

J is TRBJ1-1 and V is TRBV29-1; D may be TRBD1 (6 bases). Germline values: CDR1 SQVTM, CDR2 ANQGSEA. The CDR3 totals 13 residues. Trimming took off 5 bases at V and 1 base at J, with 11 bases between the two ends. The CDR3 spells CSVSDRENTEAFF. Here the CDR3 DNA reads TGCAGCGTTTCGGACAGAGAGAACACTGAAGCTTTCTTT. The entire variable domain, with the rest obtained from reference TRBV29-1 and TRBJ1-1, is as follows: SAVISQKPSRDICQRGTSLTIQCQVDSQVTMMFWYRQQPGQSLTLIATANQGSEATYESGFVIDKFPISRPNLTFSTLTVSNMSPEDSSIYLCSVSDRENTEAFFGQGTRLTVV.

As DNA, the CDR3 is TGTGCCAGCAGTCAGGCGGCAGGGCTACACACCATATATTTT. Amino acids: CASSQAAGLHTIYF. This chain joins TRBV5-6 and TRBJ1-3; TRBD1 might be the D (5 bases). V lost 5 bases and J lost 8, with 17 bases in between. Germline V gene data show CDR1 as SGHDT and CDR2 as YYEEEE. The CDR3 sequence is 14 residues long.

This rearrangement joins TRBV5-5 to TRBJ1-4; D perhaps matches TRBD1 (5 bases). CDR3 length: 17 residues. Germline V gene sequence: CDR1 SGHKS, CDR2 YYEKEE (reference sequence). The V end lost 2 bases, the J end lost 0 bases, and 14 bases lay between the germline ends. The CDR3 sequence: CASSFEFRVTTNEKLFF. In nucleotides, the CDR3 is TGTGCCAGCAGCTTCGAATTCAGGGTAACAACTAATGAAAAACTGTTTTTT. The entire variable domain, with the rest obtained from reference TRBV5-5 and TRBJ1-4, is as follows: DAGVTQSPTHLIKTRGQQVTLRCSPISGHKSVSWYQQVLGQGPQFIFQYYEKEERGRGNFPDRFSARQFPNYSSELNVNALLLGDSALYLCASSFEFRVTTNEKLFFGSGTQLSVL.